A single sample is the source of the 13 T cell receptor beta chains below, sequenced in a study of shared clonotypes between healthy human individuals. Data came from immunoSEQ multiplex PCR; TCRdb stores just in-frame clones and leaves some out. There are about 2.4 million clones in the sample; 80% to 95% occur only once, and 0.36% lies in the top ten. Sequenced: naive CD4+ T cells from PBMCs. Subset noted: CD45RA+ positively selected. The receptors here all came from a young man in good health. Some clones in this sample may be carry-over from other donors' samples.

V and J are TRBV27 and TRBJ2-1; TRBD2 matches 7 bases. The CDR3 covers 13 residues. From germline, CDR1 is MNHEY and CDR2 SMNVEV (reference sequence). Trimming at V came to 9 bases and at J to 2 bases, leaving 4 bases not matched to a gene. In nucleotides, the CDR3 is TGTGCCAGGCCTAGCGGACCCTACAATGAGCAGTTCTTC. This translates into CARPSGPYNEQFF.

This chain links TRBV6-5 with TRBJ1-3; 7 bases fit TRBD1. The ends lost 7 bases at V and 2 bases at J; junction bases unmatched: 8. Germline V gene data show CDR1 as MNHEY and CDR2 as SVGAGI. There are 15 residues in the CDR3. The CDR3 DNA sequence: TGTGCCAGCACCGAGACAGGGCGGGCTGGAAACACCATATATTTT. As protein: CASTETGRAGNTIYF.

The V gene is TRBV7-8, the J gene TRBJ2-7, with 8 bases lining up with TRBD2. This CDR3 region has 15 residues. J lost 0 bases, V lost 6 bases, and 7 bases had no gene match. CDR1 is SGHVS, CDR2 FQNEAQ, per germline. As DNA, the CDR3 is TGTGCCAGCAGATCTAGCGGGTCGAGCTCCTACGAGCAGTACTTC. Translating it yields CASRSSGSSSYEQYF.

The gene calls are TRBV11-2 and TRBJ2-1; 8 bases agree with TRBD2. Trimming at V came to 4 bases and at J to 3 bases, leaving 5 bases not matched to a gene. This CDR3 has 15 amino acids. In germline, CDR1 is SGHAT, CDR2 FQNNGV. In DNA, the CDR3 is TGTGCCAGCAGCTCCTTAGCGGGGCTCTACAATGAGCAGTTCTTC. Its translation is CASSSLAGLYNEQFF. Together with reference TRBV11-2 and TRBJ2-1, the CDR3 gives the full variable domain: EAGVAQSPRYKIIEKRQSVAFWCNPISGHATLYWYQQILGQGPKLLIQFQNNGVVDDSQLPKDRFSAERLKGVDSTLKIQPAKLEDSAVYLCASSSLAGLYNEQFFGPGTRLTVL.

This chain links TRBV7-2 with TRBJ1-2, with TRBD1 identical over 7 bases. CDR3 length: 14 amino acids. Germline-derived CDR1 and CDR2 are SGHTA and FQGNSA. With 5 bases clipped from V and 2 bases from J, the junction kept 5 bases outside the gene matches. The CDR3 loop reads CASSPEQGNYGYTF. As DNA, the CDR3 is TGTGCCAGCAGCCCTGAACAGGGGAACTATGGCTACACCTTC.

The chain has TRBV30 and TRBJ2-2, with 13 positions matching TRBD2. The CDR3 covers 18 residues. The J segment lost 5 bases and the V segment lost 2 bases, leaving 11 bases of the junction unmatched. Germline values: CDR1 GTSNPN, CDR2 SVGIG (reference sequence). This CDR3 is CAWSNTRTSGRGTGELFF. CDR3 sequence (DNA): TGTGCCTGGAGTAACACCCGGACTAGCGGGAGAGGGACCGGGGAGCTGTTTTTT.

This chain uses TRBV5-1 with TRBJ2-2; D is perhaps TRBD2 (5 bases). The CDR3 loop spans 15 amino acids. Trimming removed 5 bases at V and 7 bases at J, with 18 bases between. Per germline, CDR1 SGHRS and CDR2 YFSETQ. The CDR3: CASSSQEGLYGELFF. CDR3 in DNA: TGCGCCAGCAGTTCTCAAGAGGGTTTGTACGGGGAGCTGTTTTTT.

The rearrangement uses TRBV5-4 and TRBJ1-1, with D perhaps matching TRBD1 (6 bases). Looked up from germline, CDR1 is SGHNT and CDR2 is YYREEE (reference sequence). The CDR3 is 17 amino acids. V lost 4 bases to trimming and J lost 4 bases, with 23 bases between them. The CDR3 sequence is CASSPYGGGGVGTEAFF. The DNA for the CDR3 is TGTGCCAGCAGCCCTTACGGGGGCGGGGGAGTGGGCACTGAAGCTTTCTTT. Full variable domain (missing parts from reference TRBV5-4 and TRBJ1-1): ETGVTQSPTHLIKTRGQQVTLRCSSQSGHNTVSWYQQALGQGPQFIFQYYREEENGRGNFPPRFSGLQFPNYSSELNVNALELDDSALYLCASSPYGGGGVGTEAFFGQGTRLTVV.

The V call is TRBV11-2, the J call TRBJ1-1, with no clear D. The germline V and J ends were trimmed by 3 bases and 1 base, with 12 bases remaining between them. Germline lookup yields CDR1 SGHAT and CDR2 FQNNGV. The CDR3 is 15 amino acids. The CDR3 loop is CASSLSTAQNTEAFF. The DNA of the CDR3 is TGTGCCAGCAGCTTGTCTACGGCTCAGAACACTGAAGCTTTCTTT.

The rearrangement joins TRBV29-1 to TRBJ2-1; D may match TRBD1 or TRBD2 (5 bases each). The germline V and J ends were trimmed by 5 bases and 1 base, with 12 bases remaining between them. Per the germline V gene, CDR1 is SQVTM and CDR2 is ANQGSEA. The CDR3 sequence is 14 residues long. The CDR3 coding sequence is TGCAGCGTTACCGGGACGAATTCCTACAATGAGCAGTTCTTC. It codes for CSVTGTNSYNEQFF.

The chain combines TRBV7-9 with TRBJ1-1; D unclear. Trimming pared 2 bases from V and 2 bases from J, leaving 12 bases between. The CDR3 sequence is 15 residues long. Germline V gives CDR1 SEHNR, CDR2 FQNEAQ (reference sequence). The CDR3 sequence is CASSLPRHINTEAFF. CDR3 nucleotide sequence: TGTGCCAGCAGCTTACCGAGACATATTAACACTGAAGCTTTCTTT.

The V call is TRBV27, the J call TRBJ2-1; D is unclear. The CDR3 runs to 15 residues. Trimming took off 2 bases at V and 7 bases at J, with 15 bases between the two ends. Germline lookup yields CDR1 MNHEY and CDR2 SMNVEV (reference sequence). The CDR3: CASSLTLLVRNEQFF. The CDR3 nucleotides read TGTGCCAGCAGTTTAACCCTCTTAGTTAGGAATGAGCAGTTCTTC.

The chain joins TRBV19 to TRBJ1-5; D is unclear. The CDR3 runs to 16 residues. V lost 4 bases and J lost 3, with 16 bases in between. Germline V gene lookup returns CDR1 LNHDA and CDR2 SQIVND (reference sequence). The CDR3 reads CASSTDRSPANQPQHF. CDR3 DNA sequence: TGTGCCAGTAGTACGGATAGATCCCCCGCCAATCAGCCCCAGCATTTT.